This TCR beta chain comes out of a study of identifying expanded T cells in peripheral blood. Study-wide findings and caveats: Across healthy donors, higher total template counts meant significantly greater two-week count variance. Technical replicates showed around 1.1 changed clones; about 2 weeks 15 to 20; four weeks 19.

Germline V gene data show CDR1 as MNHEY and CDR2 as SVGAGI. Deletions cut 6 bases from V and 6 bases from J, with 18 bases between. This CDR3 is built from 14 residues. TCRdb's table, derived via immunoSEQ multiplex PCR, lists solely in-frame clones and lacks some. The table lists approximately 58,000 clones, more than 70% of them singletons. This clone was seen once. Antigen unknown. No infections or other immune events were documented during collection. Sequenced sample: blood. The TCR comes from a person aged 18 to 75 in good health. The V call is TRBV6-5, the J call TRBJ2-7, with unresolved D. The CDR3 nucleotides read TGTGCCAGCAGCCCCGTTAACCGGGCTGCCGAGCAGTACTTC. Encoded protein: CASSPVNRAAEQYF.